The following is a T cell receptor (beta chain) sequence with its context. No antigen is known for it. The record originates from a study of T cells after yellow fever vaccination. On the study more broadly: For low cell numbers, libraries were made with SMART-Seq v4 Ultra Low Input.

General study results and limits: Reappearance after the booster was observed for most primary-vaccination clones (around 95% CD4, roughly 90% CD8).

This CDR3 comprises 15 residues. Trimming cost V 4 bases and J 1 base; bases outside gene matches: 4. Germline CDR1 WSHSY, CDR2 SAAADI. One entry per CDR3 protein results from TCRdb running MiXCR on the 5' RACE reads. The sample records roughly 250,000 distinct CDR3 sequences, 10% to 15% being singletons. This chain links TRBV10-2 with TRBJ2-5; 9 nucleotides line up with TRBD1. The TCR originated in a man between 25 and 39 years old who received the YFV17D yellow fever vaccine. Sequenced material: CD4+ T cells sorted from PBMCs, taken 45 days after the yellow fever booster vaccination. The CDR3 bases are TGCGCCAGCAGTGGGCCGGGACAGGGCCAAGAGACCCAGTACTTC. Translated: CASSGPGQGQETQYF.